One sample yielded the 26 T cell receptor beta chains listed below, sequenced in a study of metastatic and nonmetastatic thyroid tumors. Thyroid surgery was preceded by no treatment in any patient. Via MiXCR, TCRdb re-called the PCR reads. The sample consists of approximately 90,000 clones, around 9.1% of them appearing once. The sample taken for sequencing was blood. These receptors were obtained from a female donor with papillary thyroid cancer or a benign thyroid nodule (not recorded which). Some clones in this sample may be carry-over from other donors' samples.

This clone has a count of ten or more. V and J are TRBV6-1 and TRBJ1-5, with TRBD1 as a possible D gene (5 bases). CDR3 size: 15 residues. The V and J ends lost 2 bases and 4 bases respectively, with 12 bases between them. Germline CDR1 reads MNHNS; CDR2 reads SASEGT. CDR3 sequence (DNA): TGTGCCAGCAGTGAAACGGCAGGGTGGAATCAGCCCCAGCATTTT. It codes for CASSETAGWNQPQHF.

This clone was found many times. This chain links TRBV18 with TRBJ1-1; 9 positions agree with TRBD1. V shed 5 bases, J shed 5 bases, and the junction held 6 bases outside the gene matches. CDR3 size: 14 residues. Germline CDR1 KGHSH, CDR2 LQKENI. The CDR3 DNA reads as TGTGCCAGCTCATGGGACAGGGATATGACTGAAGCTTTCTTT. Translated: CASSWDRDMTEAFF.

This clone was seen ten or more times. The chain joins TRBV20-1 to TRBJ1-2; D unclear. Germline CDR1 reads DFQATT; CDR2 reads SNEGSKA (reference sequence). The CDR3 is 14 amino acids. V was trimmed by 2 bases and J by 5 bases, leaving 15 bases between them. Here the CDR3 DNA reads TGCAGTGCTAGATTTGTGACGGCAAAATATGGCTACACCTTC. Its translation: CSARFVTAKYGYTF.

Ten or more counts support this clone. The rearrangement links TRBV2 to TRBJ2-3; TRBD2 matches at 11 bases. CDR1 SNHLY and CDR2 FYNNEI come from the germline V gene. The CDR3 has 15 amino acids. Trimming cost V 6 bases and J 2 bases; bases outside gene matches: 4. CDR3 residues: CASRELAGVTDTQYF. In nucleotides, the CDR3 is TGTGCCAGCAGGGAACTAGCGGGGGTCACAGATACGCAGTATTTT.

The chain employs TRBV20-1 and TRBJ1-2; 9 bases are shared with TRBD1. Germline lookup yields CDR1 DFQATT and CDR2 SNEGSKA (reference sequence). This CDR3 contains 15 residues. The V segment lost 6 bases and the J segment 8 bases; nucleotides outside the gene matches: 16. CDR3: CSATGQGVGLLGYTF. CDR3 DNA: TGCAGTGCAACGGGACAGGGTGTGGGTTTGTTAGGCTACACCTTC.

In this sample, this clone turned up many times. A clone one base away is much larger, so this may be a read error. The V gene is TRBV12-3 or TRBV12-4, the J gene TRBJ1-3; D remains ambiguous. Deletions cut 6 bases from V and 4 bases from J, with 22 bases between. This CDR3 is built from 17 residues. Written as DNA, the CDR3 is TGTGCCAGCAGCCCCTTTCCCGGTCGTTGTAACGGAAACACCATATATTTT. It is translated as CASSPFPGRCNGNTIYF.

This clone occurred a few times. This could be a read error, since a much larger clone is one nucleotide away. The chain has TRBV13 and TRBJ2-7, with 7 bases that match TRBD2. The junction had 10 bases not matched to a gene; V was cut back by 4 bases and J by 4 bases. Per germline, CDR1 PRHDT and CDR2 FYEKMQ (reference sequence). The CDR3 has 15 residues. CDR3 DNA: TGTGCCAGCAGCTCTAAGCCGTCTAGCGGATACGAGCAGTACTTC. It codes for CASSSKPSSGYEQYF.

The sample holds many counts of this clone. This rearrangement joins TRBV12-3 or TRBV12-4 to TRBJ2-5; possibly TRBD1 or TRBD2 for D (6 bases each). The germline V and J ends were trimmed by 5 bases and 2 bases, with 12 bases remaining between them. The CDR3 covers 14 residues. The CDR3 bases are TGTGCCAGCAGTCGGGGGCTCCTACAAGAGACCCAGTACTTC. Its protein product is CASSRGLLQETQYF.

This clone occurred a few times. The junction shows a germline mismatch at one end, possibly a read error. This chain connects TRBV4-1 to TRBJ2-3; no definite D call. The CDR3 extends over 18 amino acids. Germline V lookup: CDR1 MGHRA, CDR2 YSYEKL. The CDR3 loop reads CASGQERAAELYTDTQYF. Here the CDR3 DNA reads TGCGCCAGCGGCCAAGAACGGGCCGCGGAACTATACACAGATACGCAGTATTTT.

The chain carries TRBV5-4 and TRBJ2-1, with TRBD1 matching over 8 bases. Germline assignment: CDR1 SGHNT and CDR2 YYREEE (reference sequence). The CDR3 runs 17 residues. The ends lost 5 bases at V and 6 bases at J; junction bases unmatched: 16. The CDR3 DNA is TGTGCCAGCAGTCCCCATCGGACAGGGCGGTACAGCAATGAGCAGTTCTTC. Encoded protein: CASSPHRTGRYSNEQFF.

This clone was detected ten times or more. V usage is TRBV3-1 and J usage is TRBJ2-5; TRBD2 agrees at 9 bases. From germline, CDR1 is LGHDT and CDR2 YNNKEL (reference sequence). The V gene end was trimmed by 2 bases and the J gene end by 5 bases; junction bases not matched to a gene: 0. CDR3 length equals 13 residues. CDR3 coding DNA: TGTGCCAGCAGCCAACTAGCGGGGGAGACCCAGTACTTC. Its protein is CASSQLAGETQYF.

This clone was picked up many times. This sequence joins TRBV5-6 and TRBJ2-7; no clear D gene. From germline, CDR1 is SGHDT and CDR2 YYEEEE. The germline V and J ends were trimmed by 0 bases and 2 bases, with 12 bases remaining between them. This CDR3 comprises 15 residues. The CDR3 DNA sequence: TGTGCCAGCAGCTTGGGATGGGCCACGCCCTACGAGCAGTACTTC. Amino acids: CASSLGWATPYEQYF. The variable domain in full, with the rest retrieved from reference TRBV5-6 and TRBJ2-7, is DAGVTQSPTHLIKTRGQQVTLRCSPKSGHDTVSWYQQALGQGPQFIFQYYEEEERQRGNFPDRFSGHQFPNYSSELNVNALLLGDSALYLCASSLGWATPYEQYFGPGTRLTVT.

This clone appeared many times. The chain recombines TRBV6-1 with TRBJ1-5, with TRBD1 identical over 7 bases. Per germline, CDR1 MNHNS and CDR2 SASEGT. V dropped 7 bases and J dropped 0; count of bases not matched to a gene: 6. The CDR3 is 15 residues long. The CDR3 bases are TGTGCCAGCACTCGGGACAGCTATAGCAATCAGCCCCAGCATTTT. Amino acid sequence: CASTRDSYSNQPQHF.

At least ten counts were recorded for this clone. This chain links TRBV7-2 with TRBJ1-2; no clear D. This CDR3 has 15 amino acids. Trimming took off 5 bases at V and 6 bases at J, with 19 bases between the two ends. Germline V gene sequence: CDR1 SGHTA, CDR2 FQGNSA. CDR3 in amino acids: CASSTTPVQVHGYTF. The CDR3 bases are TGTGCCAGCAGCACGACCCCCGTGCAGGTACATGGCTACACCTTC.

This clone was seen many times. The chain combines TRBV11-2 with TRBJ2-2, with D possibly being TRBD1 or TRBD2 (5 bases each). This CDR3 is 16 amino acids long. Germline loops: CDR1 SGHAT, CDR2 FQNNGV. Trimming took 1 base from V and 1 from J, leaving 10 bases between them. For the CDR3, the DNA is TGTGCCAGCAGCTTAGGGGGGTTCGGGAACACCGGGGAGCTGTTTTTT. This sequence encodes CASSLGGFGNTGELFF.

Worth noting for this clone: A much larger clonotype is one base distant, so this may be a read error. The rearrangement joins TRBV10-3 to TRBJ2-3; the D gene is possibly TRBD2 (7 bases). V lost 8 bases to trimming and J lost 0 bases, with 18 bases between them. The CDR3 spans 16 residues. CDR1 and CDR2 from the germline V gene are ENHRY and SYGVKD. The CDR3 DNA follows: TGTGCCATCTGTGGGGCGAGGGGGGGGAGCACAGATACGCAGTATTTT. It yields the protein CAICGARGGSTDTQYF.

This clone appeared many times. The chain carries TRBV20-1 and TRBJ2-7, with D perhaps assigned TRBD1 or TRBD2 (5 bases each). CDR3 length: 11 amino acids. In germline, CDR1 is DFQATT, CDR2 SNEGSKA (reference sequence). V was clipped by 6 bases and J by 12 bases, with 18 bases between them. The CDR3 is CSAEALMGVYF. CDR3 coding DNA: TGCAGTGCCGAGGCCTTAATGGGGGTGTACTTC.

This chain connects TRBV7-8 to TRBJ1-4; a possible D gene is TRBD1 (6 bases). This CDR3 is 15 amino acids long. Germline CDR1 is SGHVS and CDR2 is FQNEAQ. V gave up 1 base and J gave up 4 bases, with 10 bases separating them. The CDR3 is CASSLDRTDNEKLFF. CDR3 nucleotide sequence: TGTGCCAGCAGCTTAGATAGGACAGATAATGAAAAACTGTTTTTT.

The table lists this clone with many counts. The chain is built from TRBV7-9 and TRBJ1-1; weak D call: TRBD1 (6 bases). Germline CDR1 and CDR2: SEHNR and FQNEAQ (reference sequence). V was pared by 1 base and J by 7 bases, with 10 bases between. The CDR3 covers 13 residues. The CDR3 sequence is CASSLVDRREAFF. CDR3 coding DNA: TGTGCCAGCAGCTTAGTCGACAGGCGTGAAGCTTTCTTT.

This clone was found a few times. A much larger clone sits a single nucleotide away, making a read error possible. This chain uses TRBV20-1 with TRBJ2-2; 12 nucleotides match TRBD2. Germline V CDR1 and CDR2: DFQATT, SNEGSKA (reference sequence). The CDR3 is 16 residues long. The CDR3 coding sequence is TGCAGTGCTAGAGATTCTAGCGGGGGGGACACCGGGGAGCTGTCTTTT. Its translation: CSARDSSGGDTGELSF.

This clone has a count of ten or more. This sample also contains other DNA sequences that code for the same CDR3. This chain connects TRBV19 to TRBJ2-3; D not resolved. The length of the CDR3 is 13 residues. CDR1 and CDR2 (germline): LNHDA, SQIVND (reference sequence). Trimming cost V 5 bases and J 2 bases, with 8 bases left between them. DNA of the CDR3: TGTGCCAGTAGTTTGGGCTTCACAGATACGCAGTATTTT. This translates into CASSLGFTDTQYF.

The chain recombines TRBV20-1 with TRBJ2-7; 7 nucleotides match TRBD2. CDR3 length: 14 amino acids. The germline CDR1 and CDR2 sequences are DFQATT and SNEGSKA (reference sequence). Germline trimming cut 0 bases from V and 1 base from J; bases unmatched to any gene: 3. The CDR3 region has the DNA TGCAGTGCTAGAGATCCGCGGGAGTCCTACGAGCAGTACTTC. Translated, it gives CSARDPRESYEQYF.

This clone occurred many times. J is TRBJ2-6 and V is TRBV28; no reliable D call. The CDR3 consists of 13 residues. Germline V gene sequence: CDR1 MDHEN, CDR2 SYDVKM. Trimming pared 6 bases from V and 0 bases from J, leaving 3 bases between. The DNA for the CDR3 is TGTGCCAGCAGCAACTCTGGGGCCAACGTCCTGACTTTC. This gives the protein CASSNSGANVLTF. Full variable domain (missing parts from reference TRBV28 and TRBJ2-6): DVKVTQSSRYLVKRTGEKVFLECVQDMDHENMFWYRQDPGLGLRLIYFSYDVKMKEKGDIPEGYSVSREKKERFSLILESASTNQTSMYLCASSNSGANVLTFGAGSRLTVL.

As to this clone: An end of the junction differs from the germline gene, which may be a read error. Other DNA variants within this sample encode the same CDR3. The rearrangement joins TRBV5-1 to TRBJ2-1; D uncertain. Germline CDR1 SGHRS, CDR2 YFSETQ. CDR3 length: 13 residues. The CDR3 DNA reads TGCGCCAGTAGCTCCGACCGGAACAATGAGCAGTTCTTC. Translated: CASSSDRNNEQFF. Full variable domain (remainder filled in from reference TRBV5-1 and TRBJ2-1): KAGVTQTPRYLIKTRGQQVTLSCSPISGHRSVSWYQQTPGQGLQFLFEYFSETQRNKGNFPGRFSGRQFSNSRSEMNVSTLELGDSALYLCASSSDRNNEQFFGPGTRLTVL.

The sample holds many counts of this clone. The rearrangement uses TRBV9 and TRBJ2-2, with 7 bases identical to TRBD1. The CDR3 has 14 amino acids. CDR1 is SGDLS, CDR2 YYNGEE, per germline. Trimming took 3 bases from V and 4 from J; bases not matched to a gene: 3. The CDR3 loop is CASSGYRGTGELFF. CDR3 DNA: TGTGCCAGCAGCGGGTACAGGGGCACCGGGGAGCTGTTTTTT. Using reference TRBV9 and TRBJ2-2 for the parts outside the CDR3, the full variable domain is DSGVTQTPKHLITATGQRVTLRCSPRSGDLSVYWYQQSLDQGLQFLIQYYNGEERAKGNILERFSAQQFPDLHSELNLSSLELGDSALYFCASSGYRGTGELFFGEGSRLTVL.

This clone was seen a few times. The chain employs TRBV6-1 and TRBJ1-5, with unresolved D. The CDR3 covers 16 residues. V was pared by 6 bases and J by 2 bases, with 17 bases between. Germline V gives CDR1 MNHNS, CDR2 SASEGT. In nucleotides, the CDR3 is TGTGCCAGCAGCCCAAGATCAGACCGAGGCAATCAGCCCCAGCATTTT. Translating gives CASSPRSDRGNQPQHF.